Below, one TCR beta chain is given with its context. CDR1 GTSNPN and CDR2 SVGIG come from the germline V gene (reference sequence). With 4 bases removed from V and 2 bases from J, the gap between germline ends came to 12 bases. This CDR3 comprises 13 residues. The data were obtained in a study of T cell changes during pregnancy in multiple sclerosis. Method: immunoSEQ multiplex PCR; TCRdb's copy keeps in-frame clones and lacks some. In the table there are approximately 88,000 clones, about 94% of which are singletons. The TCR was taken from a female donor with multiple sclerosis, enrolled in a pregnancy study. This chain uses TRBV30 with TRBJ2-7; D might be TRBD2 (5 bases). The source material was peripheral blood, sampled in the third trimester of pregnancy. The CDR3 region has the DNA TGTGCCTGGAACGGAGGATCTACCTACGAGCAGTACTTC. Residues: CAWNGGSTYEQYF.